Below are 27 T cell receptor beta chains sequenced from a single sample in a study of shared clonotypes between healthy human individuals. Naivety among CD8 cells was defined by CD45RO negativity and positive CCR7 selection, thereby excluding terminally differentiated effector memory CD45RA+ cells. Produced via immunoSEQ multiplex PCR; TCRdb's table is partial and in-frame only. The table has about 2.1 million clones, roughly 93% seen once. The source material was naive CD8+ T cells from PBMCs. These receptors came from a man aged 18 to 29 in good health. Some clones in this sample may be carry-over from other donors' samples.

The rearrangement links TRBV4-2 to TRBJ1-2; a possible D gene is TRBD1 (6 bases). The CDR3 spans 15 residues. V was trimmed by 3 bases and J by 5 bases, leaving 16 bases between them. Germline V gene lookup returns CDR1 LGHNA and CDR2 YNFKEQ. The CDR3 coding sequence is TGTGCCAGCAGCCAGGCTAGGAGGGGGAGTTATGGCTACACCTTC. Protein product: CASSQARRGSYGYTF.

The chain uses TRBV30 and TRBJ2-3; weak D call: TRBD2 (7 bases). The CDR3 contains 17 residues. From germline, CDR1 is GTSNPN and CDR2 SVGIG (reference sequence). V was clipped by 1 base and J by 1 base, with 18 bases between them. The CDR3 DNA is TGTGCCTGGAGTGGGGTAGGGGGGGATAGGGGCACAGATACGCAGTATTTT. This gives the protein CAWSGVGGDRGTDTQYF.

This rearrangement joins TRBV6-1 to TRBJ2-3, with 7 bases identical to TRBD1. The CDR3 length is 18 residues. The germline V gene has CDR1 MNHNS and CDR2 SASEGT. The V segment lost 4 bases and the J segment 3 bases; nucleotides outside the gene matches: 16. The CDR3 loop reads CASSANLIGSRGTDTQYF. In DNA, the CDR3 is TGTGCCAGCAGTGCCAACCTTATCGGTAGCAGGGGGACAGATACGCAGTATTTT.

This clone has a handful of counts. The rearrangement links TRBV30 to TRBJ1-4; D not resolved. The CDR3 loop spans 12 amino acids. Germline V gives CDR1 GTSNPN, CDR2 SVGIG (reference sequence). V dropped 2 bases and J dropped 7 bases, with 8 bases sitting between them. CDR3 residues: CAWSTRGEKLFF. CDR3 DNA: TGTGCCTGGAGTACTCGAGGTGAAAAACTGTTTTTT. Combining the CDR3 with reference TRBV30 and TRBJ1-4 gives the whole variable domain SQTIHQWPATLVQPVGSPLSLECTVEGTSNPNLYWYRQAAGRGLQLLFYSVGIGQISSEVPQNLSASRPQDRQFILSSKKLLLSDSGFYLCAWSTRGEKLFFGSGTQLSVL.

V usage is TRBV6-5 and J usage is TRBJ1-1, with D hard to call. The CDR3 runs 14 residues. The V end was cut by 3 bases, the J end by 0 bases, with 8 bases between. Germline V gene lookup returns CDR1 MNHEY and CDR2 SVGAGI. In DNA form, the CDR3 reads TGTGCCAGCAGTTATTCAAATTTGAACACTGAAGCTTTCTTT. Protein: CASSYSNLNTEAFF.

The rearrangement joins TRBV5-1 to TRBJ2-7, with D perhaps assigned TRBD1 or TRBD2 (5 bases each). This CDR3 has 16 amino acids. The germline V gene has CDR1 SGHRS and CDR2 YFSETQ. Trimming took off 4 bases at V and 2 bases at J, with 19 bases between the two ends. DNA for the CDR3: TGCGCCAGCAGCCTAACCTACCGGGACCAAGCCTACGAGCAGTACTTC. Protein product: CASSLTYRDQAYEQYF.

The chain is built from TRBV27 and TRBJ2-4; D is ambiguous. The CDR3 covers 17 residues. Per the germline V gene, CDR1 is MNHEY and CDR2 is SMNVEV (reference sequence). Deletions cut 9 bases from V and 0 bases from J, with 21 bases between. In DNA, the CDR3 is TGTGCCAGGCGCCGGGTTTGGGTCCCCTTAGCCAAAAACATTCAGTACTTC. It specifies CARRRVWVPLAKNIQYF.

This chain links TRBV19 with TRBJ2-7; D unclear. The germline V gene has CDR1 LNHDA and CDR2 SQIVND (reference sequence). CDR3 length: 15 residues. With 2 bases removed from V and 2 bases from J, the gap between germline ends came to 13 bases. As DNA, the CDR3 is TGTGCCAGTAGTATATTACGAGACAAAACCTACGAGCAGTACTTC. It encodes CASSILRDKTYEQYF.

This rearrangement joins TRBV19 to TRBJ2-7; 10 bases map to TRBD1. The ends lost 7 bases at V and 1 base at J; junction bases unmatched: 4. CDR1 LNHDA and CDR2 SQIVND come from the germline V gene (reference sequence). The CDR3 loop spans 14 amino acids. CDR3 DNA: TGTGCCAGTAAGGACAGGGGGGATTCCTACGAGCAGTACTTC. It encodes CASKDRGDSYEQYF.

The J gene is TRBJ1-1, the V gene TRBV28; D unresolved. The V end lost 3 bases, the J end lost 4 bases, and 18 bases lay between the germline ends. The CDR3 has 16 residues. Germline CDR1 MDHEN, CDR2 SYDVKM. The CDR3 DNA reads TGTGCCAGCAGTTTCCGTGAGGGCTGGGAAGCCACTGAAGCTTTCTTT. Amino acid sequence: CASSFREGWEATEAFF.

The CDR3 is CASSVNTGTGSNYGYTF. CDR3 nucleotides: TGTGCCAGCAGCGTGAATACCGGGACAGGGTCTAACTATGGCTACACCTTC. The genes are TRBV9 and TRBJ1-2, with 9 bases fitting TRBD1. Trimming took 2 bases from V and 0 from J; bases not matched to a gene: 8. CDR3 length equals 17 residues. In germline, CDR1 is SGDLS, CDR2 YYNGEE. Together with reference TRBV9 and TRBJ1-2, the CDR3 gives the full variable domain: DSGVTQTPKHLITATGQRVTLRCSPRSGDLSVYWYQQSLDQGLQFLIQYYNGEERAKGNILERFSAQQFPDLHSELNLSSLELGDSALYFCASSVNTGTGSNYGYTFGSGTRLTVV.

V is TRBV27 and J is TRBJ2-3, with D uncertain. The CDR3 is made up of 12 amino acids. The germline V and J ends were trimmed by 8 bases and 4 bases, with 10 bases remaining between them. CDR1 and CDR2 (germline): MNHEY, SMNVEV (reference sequence). CDR3 DNA sequence: TGTGCCAGCGCCGTGGGCTCAGATACGCAGTATTTT. Protein product: CASAVGSDTQYF.

The rearrangement uses TRBV19 and TRBJ2-2; D remains ambiguous. The CDR3 length is 17 residues. The V gene's germline CDR1 is LNHDA and CDR2 SQIVND (reference sequence). Trimming removed 0 bases at V and 0 bases at J, with 11 bases between. The CDR3 here is CASSIDRSRPNTGELFF. The CDR3 bases are TGTGCCAGTAGTATAGACAGGTCTCGACCGAACACCGGGGAGCTGTTTTTT.

The chain couples TRBV5-1 to TRBJ2-3; 7 positions match TRBD2. Losses at the gene ends were 6 bases for V and 5 bases for J; bases not matched to a gene: 21. Germline V gene sequence: CDR1 SGHRS, CDR2 YFSETQ. The length of the CDR3 is 18 residues. CDR3 DNA: TGCGCCAGCAACATTGGCCGGGGGGTTAAGGGAGAGAAAGATACGCAGTATTTT. Translation: CASNIGRGVKGEKDTQYF. Variable domain in full (rest from reference TRBV5-1 and TRBJ2-3): KAGVTQTPRYLIKTRGQQVTLSCSPISGHRSVSWYQQTPGQGLQFLFEYFSETQRNKGNFPGRFSGRQFSNSRSEMNVSTLELGDSALYLCASNIGRGVKGEKDTQYFGPGTRLTVL.

This chain connects TRBV9 to TRBJ2-7; 9 bases are shared with TRBD1. CDR1 is SGDLS and CDR2 is YYNGEE in the germline V gene. CDR3 length equals 15 residues. V was pared by 5 bases and J by 3 bases, with 9 bases of the junction left unmatched. The CDR3 here is CASSATRDRDYEQYF. In DNA, the CDR3 is TGTGCCAGCAGTGCCACGAGGGACAGGGACTACGAGCAGTACTTC.

This chain links TRBV25-1 with TRBJ2-1; TRBD2 matches 7 bases. There are 14 residues in the CDR3. Germline CDR1 reads MGHDK; CDR2 reads SYGVNS. The ends lost 2 bases at V and 8 bases at J; junction bases unmatched: 6. In DNA form, the CDR3 reads TGTGCCAGCAGTGAACTGGGGGAGGGCGATGAGCAGTTCTTC. The encoded protein is CASSELGEGDEQFF.

The chain couples TRBV7-2 to TRBJ2-7; no firm D call. CDR1 is SGHTA, CDR2 FQGNSA, per germline. The CDR3 sequence is 13 residues long. V was cut by 0 bases and J by 3 bases, with 6 bases left in between. The CDR3 sequence: CASSLAGIYEQYF. CDR3 in DNA: TGTGCCAGCAGCTTAGCAGGGATCTACGAGCAGTACTTC.

The chain links TRBV7-8 to TRBJ2-3, with 12 bases lining up with TRBD2. Germline CDR1 SGHVS, CDR2 FQNEAQ. Trimming at V came to 5 bases and at J to 4 bases, leaving 7 bases not matched to a gene. The CDR3 has 16 residues. The CDR3 protein is CASSLASGRGADTQYF. In DNA form, the CDR3 reads TGTGCCAGCAGCCTTGCTAGCGGGAGGGGGGCAGATACGCAGTATTTT.

About this clone: The DNA is omitted, as the CDR3 cannot be located on it reliably, and the CDR3 follows TCRdb's listing. J is TRBJ2-1 and V is TRBV6-4; no DNA check was done on the table's D call, TRBD2. CDR1 MRHNA and CDR2 SNTAGT come from the germline V gene. The CDR3 numbers 14 amino acids, ends counted. The CDR3 reads CASSDFRGFDEQFF.

V is TRBV25-1 and J is TRBJ2-1; D is unresolved. Trimming removed 7 bases at V and 3 bases at J, with 13 bases between. This CDR3 contains 14 residues. Per germline, CDR1 MGHDK and CDR2 SYGVNS. DNA of the CDR3: TGTGCCAGCACCCGCGGCGAAGGCTACAATGAGCAGTTCTTC. Amino acids: CASTRGEGYNEQFF.

The V and J genes are TRBV7-9 and TRBJ1-2; tentative D call: TRBD1 (6 bases). There are 16 residues in the CDR3. Germline CDR1 is SEHNR and CDR2 is FQNEAQ (reference sequence). The V and J ends lost 5 bases and 4 bases respectively, with 20 bases between them. CDR3 region: CASSGRDTDSRYGYTF. Here the CDR3 DNA reads TGTGCCAGCAGCGGGCGGGACACGGACTCCCGCTATGGCTACACCTTC.

This rearrangement joins TRBV19 to TRBJ2-7, with 7 bases lining up with TRBD2. V lost 7 bases, J lost 1 base, and 4 bases stayed unmatched. The CDR3 runs 13 residues. Germline CDR1 is LNHDA and CDR2 is SQIVND (reference sequence). Here the CDR3 reads CASITSVSYEQYF. CDR3 bases: TGTGCCAGTATTACTAGCGTGTCCTACGAGCAGTACTTC.

Worth noting for this clone: Other DNA sequences in this sample translate to the same CDR3. The V gene is TRBV4-1, the J gene TRBJ1-3, with D maybe TRBD1 (5 bases). CDR1 and CDR2 from the germline V gene are MGHRA and YSYEKL. The CDR3 has 15 residues. V was clipped by 0 bases and J by 4 bases, with 10 bases between them. CDR3 DNA sequence: TGCGCCAGCAGCCAAGACAGGGCTTCAGGAAACACCATATATTTT. Translating it yields CASSQDRASGNTIYF.

This chain links TRBV5-6 with TRBJ1-3; D is ambiguous. The germline gives CDR1 SGHDT, CDR2 YYEEEE. CDR3 length: 14 residues. The ends were cut back, 1 base at V and 1 base at J, with 6 bases in the middle. The CDR3 loop reads CASSLWESGNTIYF. The CDR3 DNA reads as TGTGCCAGCAGCTTGTGGGAATCTGGAAACACCATATATTTT.

The V and J genes are TRBV27 and TRBJ2-2; D is perhaps TRBD2 (6 bases). The V gene's germline CDR1 is MNHEY and CDR2 SMNVEV (reference sequence). The germline V and J ends were trimmed by 1 base and 6 bases, with 12 bases remaining between them. This CDR3 has 15 amino acids. This CDR3 reads CASSLWSGDAGELFF. The CDR3, as DNA: TGTGCCAGCAGTTTATGGTCGGGGGACGCCGGGGAGCTGTTTTTT.

The chain carries TRBV27 and TRBJ1-1; 11 bases map to TRBD1. CDR1 is MNHEY and CDR2 is SMNVEV in the germline V gene (reference sequence). Trimming took 6 bases from V and 0 from J; bases not matched to a gene: 18. CDR3 length: 20 amino acids. The CDR3 nucleotides read TGTGCCAGCAGCTTAATACAGGTACGGACAGGGGGCACGATGAACACTGAAGCTTTCTTT. This translates into CASSLIQVRTGGTMNTEAFF.

This rearrangement joins TRBV7-9 to TRBJ2-7; TRBD2 might be the D (6 bases). This CDR3 has 14 amino acids. Trimming took off 4 bases at V and 0 bases at J, with 10 bases between the two ends. Germline V CDR1 and CDR2: SEHNR, FQNEAQ (reference sequence). CDR3 coding DNA: TGTGCCAGCAGCTCGGGACTCCTCTCCTACGAGCAGTACTTC. Protein product: CASSSGLLSYEQYF.